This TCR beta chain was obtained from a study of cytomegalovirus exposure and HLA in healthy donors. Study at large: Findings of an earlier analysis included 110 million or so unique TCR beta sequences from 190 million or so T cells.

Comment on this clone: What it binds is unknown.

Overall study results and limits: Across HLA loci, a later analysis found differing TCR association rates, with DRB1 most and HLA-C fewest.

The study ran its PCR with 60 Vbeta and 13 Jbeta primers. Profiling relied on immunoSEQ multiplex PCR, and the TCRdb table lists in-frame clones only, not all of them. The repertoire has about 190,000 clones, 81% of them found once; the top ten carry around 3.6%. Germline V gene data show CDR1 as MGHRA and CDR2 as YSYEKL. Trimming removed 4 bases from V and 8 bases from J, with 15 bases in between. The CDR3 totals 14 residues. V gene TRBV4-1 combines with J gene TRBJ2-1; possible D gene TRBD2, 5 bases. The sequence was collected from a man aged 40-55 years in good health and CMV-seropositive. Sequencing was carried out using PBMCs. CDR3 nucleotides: TGCGCCAGCAGCCGTGAGGGCCGGGCGGATGAGCAGTTCTTC. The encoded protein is CASSREGRADEQFF.